The sequence of this TCR beta chain was determined in a study of CD8 T cells in ankylosing spondylitis. TCRdb re-derived calls from the 5' RACE reads in MiXCR, one entry per CDR3 protein. The sample includes some 63,000 distinct CDR3 sequences, 6.2% of them seen just once. The V gene end was trimmed by 7 bases and the J gene end by 7 bases; junction bases not matched to a gene: 6. Germline CDR1 SQVTM, CDR2 ANQGSEA. This CDR3 has 12 amino acids. Findings and limits, study-wide: For ankylosing spondylitis blood, a TCR beta motif of 7 or 8 highly homologous variants appeared characteristic. Earlier work had already found some motif variants in reactive arthritis synovial fluid and blood. According to the report, clones linked to the disease were significantly enriched in matched synovial fluid samples taken from ankylosing spondylitis patients.

This clonotype was recorded at least ten times. Its specificity is not known. Sequencing was performed on synovial fluid, either unsorted or a sorted T cell fraction (not recorded which). The sequence came from a male donor with ankylosing spondylitis. The chain uses TRBV29-1 and TRBJ2-2; 7 nucleotides line up with TRBD1. The CDR3 region is CSGGQAGGELFF. Here the CDR3 DNA reads TGCAGCGGCGGACAGGCCGGCGGGGAGCTGTTTTTT.